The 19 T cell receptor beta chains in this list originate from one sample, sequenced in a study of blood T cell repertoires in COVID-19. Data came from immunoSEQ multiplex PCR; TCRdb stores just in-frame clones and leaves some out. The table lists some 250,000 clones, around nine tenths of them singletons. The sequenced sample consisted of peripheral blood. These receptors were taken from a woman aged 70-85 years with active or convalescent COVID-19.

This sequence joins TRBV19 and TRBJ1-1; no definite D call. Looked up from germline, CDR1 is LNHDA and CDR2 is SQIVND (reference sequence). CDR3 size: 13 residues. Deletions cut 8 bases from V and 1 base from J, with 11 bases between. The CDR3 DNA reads TGTGCCAGTGTCGGGTCGAAGAACACTGAAGCTTTCTTT. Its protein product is CASVGSKNTEAFF.

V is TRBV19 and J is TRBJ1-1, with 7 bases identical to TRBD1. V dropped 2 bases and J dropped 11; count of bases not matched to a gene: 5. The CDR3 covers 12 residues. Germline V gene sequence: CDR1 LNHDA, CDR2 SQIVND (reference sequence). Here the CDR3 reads CASSITGDLAFF. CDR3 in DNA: TGTGCCAGTAGTATAACAGGGGATCTGGCTTTCTTT.

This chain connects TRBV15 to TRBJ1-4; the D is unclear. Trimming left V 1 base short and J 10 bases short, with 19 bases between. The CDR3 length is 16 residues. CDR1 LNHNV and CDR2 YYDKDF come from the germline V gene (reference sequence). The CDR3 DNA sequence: TGTGCCACCAGCAGAGTTCCAACAGACCCTTCCGGAAAACTGTTTTTT. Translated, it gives CATSRVPTDPSGKLFF.

This chain's CDR3 is CASSPLQDGVGQYF. The CDR3 bases are TGCGCCAGCAGCCCCCTACAGGATGGGGTCGGCCAGTACTTC. This chain joins TRBV4-3 and TRBJ2-5; D might be TRBD1 (5 bases). The CDR3 consists of 14 residues. Germline assignment: CDR1 LGHNA and CDR2 YSLEER. V lost 4 bases and J lost 10, with 19 bases in between.

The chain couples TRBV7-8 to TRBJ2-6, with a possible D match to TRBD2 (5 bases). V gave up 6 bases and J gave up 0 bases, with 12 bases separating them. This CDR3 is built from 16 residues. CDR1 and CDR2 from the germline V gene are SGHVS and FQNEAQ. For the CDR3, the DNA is TGTGCCAGCAGTCCCCCGGGGAACTCTGGGGCCAACGTCCTGACTTTC. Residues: CASSPPGNSGANVLTF.

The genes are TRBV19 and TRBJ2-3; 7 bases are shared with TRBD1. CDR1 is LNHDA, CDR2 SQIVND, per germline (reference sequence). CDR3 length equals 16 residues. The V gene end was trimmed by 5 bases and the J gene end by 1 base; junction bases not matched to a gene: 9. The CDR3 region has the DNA TGTGCCAGTAGTCCACGAGGTAGGGGGCGCACAGATACGCAGTATTTT. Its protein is CASSPRGRGRTDTQYF.

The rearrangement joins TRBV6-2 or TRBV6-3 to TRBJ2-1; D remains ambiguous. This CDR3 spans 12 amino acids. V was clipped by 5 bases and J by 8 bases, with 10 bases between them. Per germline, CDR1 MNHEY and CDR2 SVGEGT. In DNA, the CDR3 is TGTGCCAGCAGTCCGAGAGGTTATGAGCAGTTCTTC. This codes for CASSPRGYEQFF.

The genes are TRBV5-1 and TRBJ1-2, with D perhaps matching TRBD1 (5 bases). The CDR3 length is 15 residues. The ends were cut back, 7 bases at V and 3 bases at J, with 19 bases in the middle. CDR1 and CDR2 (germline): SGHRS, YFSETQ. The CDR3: CASSPEGDPYYGYTF. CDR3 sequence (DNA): TGCGCCAGCTCCCCGGAAGGGGATCCCTACTATGGCTACACCTTC.

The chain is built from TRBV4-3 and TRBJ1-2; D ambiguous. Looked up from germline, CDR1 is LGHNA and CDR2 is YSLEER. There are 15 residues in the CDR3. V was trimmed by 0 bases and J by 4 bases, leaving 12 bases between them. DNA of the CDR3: TGCGCCAGCAGCCAAGAAGCCAGGCTCCTCTATGGCTACACCTTC. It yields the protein CASSQEARLLYGYTF.

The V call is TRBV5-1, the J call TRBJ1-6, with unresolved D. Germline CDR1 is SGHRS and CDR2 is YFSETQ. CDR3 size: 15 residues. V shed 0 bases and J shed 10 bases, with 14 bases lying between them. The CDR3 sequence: CASSLGLGDRSPLHF. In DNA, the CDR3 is TGCGCCAGCAGCTTGGGGCTCGGGGATAGATCACCCCTCCACTTT.

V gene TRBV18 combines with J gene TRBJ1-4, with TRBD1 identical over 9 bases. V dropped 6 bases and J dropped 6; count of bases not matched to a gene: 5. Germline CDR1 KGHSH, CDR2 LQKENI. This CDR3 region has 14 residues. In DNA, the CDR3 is TGTGCCAGCTCGCACGGGGACAGGGATGAAAAACTGTTTTTT. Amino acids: CASSHGDRDEKLFF.

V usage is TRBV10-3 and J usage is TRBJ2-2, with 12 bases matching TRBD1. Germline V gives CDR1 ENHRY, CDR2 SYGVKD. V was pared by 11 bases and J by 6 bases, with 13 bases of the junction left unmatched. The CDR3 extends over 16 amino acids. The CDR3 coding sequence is TGTGCCTCCACGGCCGGGACAGGGGGCTTTTCCGGGGAGCTGTTTTTT. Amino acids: CASTAGTGGFSGELFF.

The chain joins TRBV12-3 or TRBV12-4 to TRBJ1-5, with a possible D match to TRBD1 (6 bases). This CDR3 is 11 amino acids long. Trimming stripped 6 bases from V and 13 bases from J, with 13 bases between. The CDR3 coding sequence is TGTGCCAGCAGCCCCGGACAGTCTCAGCATTTT. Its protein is CASSPGQSQHF.

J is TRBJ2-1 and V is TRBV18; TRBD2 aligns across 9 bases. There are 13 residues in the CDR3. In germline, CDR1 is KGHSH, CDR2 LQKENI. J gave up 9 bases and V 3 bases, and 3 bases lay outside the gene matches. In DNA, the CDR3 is TGTGCCAGCTCACCGGGACTAGCATCTGAGCAGTTCTTC. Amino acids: CASSPGLASEQFF.

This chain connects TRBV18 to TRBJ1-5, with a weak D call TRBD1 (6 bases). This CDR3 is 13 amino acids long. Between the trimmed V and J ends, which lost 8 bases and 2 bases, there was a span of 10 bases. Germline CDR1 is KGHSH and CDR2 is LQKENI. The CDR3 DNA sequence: TGTGCCAGCGAGCCAGGGGGCAATCAGCCCCAGCATTTT. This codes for CASEPGGNQPQHF.

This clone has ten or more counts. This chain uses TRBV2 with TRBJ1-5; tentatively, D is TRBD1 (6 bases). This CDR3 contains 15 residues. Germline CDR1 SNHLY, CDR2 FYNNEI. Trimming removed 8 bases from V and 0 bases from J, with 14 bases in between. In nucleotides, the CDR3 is TGTGCCAGCGGAGCCCGAGGGGGTAGCAATCAGCCCCAGCATTTT. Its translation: CASGARGGSNQPQHF.

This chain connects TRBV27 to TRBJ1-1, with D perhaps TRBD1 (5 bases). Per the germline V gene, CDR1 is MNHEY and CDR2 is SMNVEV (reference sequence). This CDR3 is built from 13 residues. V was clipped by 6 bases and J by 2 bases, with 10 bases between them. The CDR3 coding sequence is TGTGCCAGCAGCCCGACAGTAAACACTGAAGCTTTCTTT. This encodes CASSPTVNTEAFF.

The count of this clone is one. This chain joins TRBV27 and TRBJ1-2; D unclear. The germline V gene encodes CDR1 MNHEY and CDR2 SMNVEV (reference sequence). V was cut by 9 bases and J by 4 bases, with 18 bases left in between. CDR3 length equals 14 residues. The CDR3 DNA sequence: TGTGCCAGTCGGCGAGCCAGCGAAGCCTATGGCTACACCTTC. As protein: CASRRASEAYGYTF.

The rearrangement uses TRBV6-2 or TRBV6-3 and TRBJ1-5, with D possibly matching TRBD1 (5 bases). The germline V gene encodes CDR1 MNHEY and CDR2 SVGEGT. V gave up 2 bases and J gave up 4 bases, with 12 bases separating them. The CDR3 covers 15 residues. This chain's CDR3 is CASSYAGGNNQPQHF. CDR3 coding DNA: TGTGCCAGCAGTTACGCCGGGGGGAATAATCAGCCCCAGCATTTT.